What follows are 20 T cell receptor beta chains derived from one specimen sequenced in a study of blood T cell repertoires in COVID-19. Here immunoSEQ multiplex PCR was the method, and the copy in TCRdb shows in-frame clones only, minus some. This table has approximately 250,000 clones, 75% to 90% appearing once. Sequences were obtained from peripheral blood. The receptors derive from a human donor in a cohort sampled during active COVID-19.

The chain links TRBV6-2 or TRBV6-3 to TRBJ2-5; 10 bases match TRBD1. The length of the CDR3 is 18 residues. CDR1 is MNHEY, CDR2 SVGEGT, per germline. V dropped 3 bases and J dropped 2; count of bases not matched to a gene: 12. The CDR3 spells CASSYPPGQGRAQETQYF. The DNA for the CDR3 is TGTGCCAGCAGTTATCCCCCGGGACAGGGGAGGGCACAAGAGACCCAGTACTTC.

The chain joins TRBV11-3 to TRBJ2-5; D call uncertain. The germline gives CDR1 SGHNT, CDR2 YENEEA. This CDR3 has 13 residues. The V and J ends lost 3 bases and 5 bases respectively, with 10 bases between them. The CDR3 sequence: CASSFSGIETQYF. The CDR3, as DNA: TGTGCCAGCAGCTTCTCCGGTATCGAGACCCAGTACTTC.

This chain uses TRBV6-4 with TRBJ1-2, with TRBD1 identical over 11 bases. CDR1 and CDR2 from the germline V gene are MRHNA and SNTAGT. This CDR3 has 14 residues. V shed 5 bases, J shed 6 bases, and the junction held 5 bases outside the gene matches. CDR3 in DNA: TGTGCCAGCAGTCAGGACAGGGGGCGCGATGGCTACACCTTC. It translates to CASSQDRGRDGYTF.

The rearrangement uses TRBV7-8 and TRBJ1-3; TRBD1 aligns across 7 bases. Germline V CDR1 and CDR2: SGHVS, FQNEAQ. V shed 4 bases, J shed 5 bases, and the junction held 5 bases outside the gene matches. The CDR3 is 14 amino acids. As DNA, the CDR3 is TGTGCCAGCAGCTACGGACAGGAGAGAAACACCATATATTTT. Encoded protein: CASSYGQERNTIYF.

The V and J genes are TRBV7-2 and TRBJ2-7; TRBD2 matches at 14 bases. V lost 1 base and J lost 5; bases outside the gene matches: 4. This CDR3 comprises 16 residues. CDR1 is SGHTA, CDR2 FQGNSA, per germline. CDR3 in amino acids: CASSLGTSGGFHEQYF. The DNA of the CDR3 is TGTGCCAGCAGCTTAGGGACTAGCGGGGGGTTCCACGAGCAGTACTTC.

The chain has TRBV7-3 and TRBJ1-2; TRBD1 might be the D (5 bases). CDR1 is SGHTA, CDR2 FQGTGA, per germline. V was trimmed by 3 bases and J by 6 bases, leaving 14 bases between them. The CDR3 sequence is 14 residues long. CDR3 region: CASSFSGTGDGYTF. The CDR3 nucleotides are TGTGCCAGCAGCTTTTCGGGGACGGGGGATGGCTACACCTTC.

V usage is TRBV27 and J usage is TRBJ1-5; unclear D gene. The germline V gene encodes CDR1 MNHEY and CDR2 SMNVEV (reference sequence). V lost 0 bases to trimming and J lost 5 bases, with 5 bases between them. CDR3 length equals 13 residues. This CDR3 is CASSLSVDQPQHF. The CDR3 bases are TGTGCCAGCAGTTTATCGGTAGATCAGCCCCAGCATTTT.

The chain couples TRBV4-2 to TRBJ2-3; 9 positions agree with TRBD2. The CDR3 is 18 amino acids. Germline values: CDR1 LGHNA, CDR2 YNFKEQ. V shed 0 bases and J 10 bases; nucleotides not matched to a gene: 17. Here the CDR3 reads CASSQDLGSGGFVLSQYF. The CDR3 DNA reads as TGTGCCAGCAGCCAAGATCTGGGTAGCGGGGGTTTTGTGTTGTCGCAGTATTTT.

CDR3 amino acids: CASRPLFLNTEAFF. The DNA for the CDR3 is TGTGCCAGCAGGCCTCTATTTTTGAACACTGAAGCTTTCTTT. This chain connects TRBV6-2 or TRBV6-3 to TRBJ1-1; D uncertain. The CDR3 loop spans 14 amino acids. CDR1 is MNHEY and CDR2 is SVGEGT in the germline V gene. Trimming took 6 bases from V and 0 from J, leaving 11 bases between them.

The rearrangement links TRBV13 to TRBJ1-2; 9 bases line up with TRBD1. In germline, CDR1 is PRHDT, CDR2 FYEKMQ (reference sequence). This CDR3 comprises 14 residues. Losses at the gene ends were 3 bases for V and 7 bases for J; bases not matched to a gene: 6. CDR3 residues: CASSLGQGLGGYTF. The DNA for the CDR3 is TGTGCCAGCAGCTTGGGACAGGGTTTGGGTGGCTACACCTTC.

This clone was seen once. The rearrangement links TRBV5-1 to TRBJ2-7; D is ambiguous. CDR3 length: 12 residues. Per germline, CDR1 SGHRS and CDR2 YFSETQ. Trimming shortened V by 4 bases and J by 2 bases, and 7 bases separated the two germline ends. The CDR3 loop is CASSATTYEQYF. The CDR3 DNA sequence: TGCGCCAGCAGCGCTACGACCTACGAGCAGTACTTC.

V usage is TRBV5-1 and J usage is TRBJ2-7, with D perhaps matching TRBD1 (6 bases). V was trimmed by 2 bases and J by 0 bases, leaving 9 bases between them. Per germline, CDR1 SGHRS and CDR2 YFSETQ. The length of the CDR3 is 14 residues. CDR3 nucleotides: TGCGCCAGCAGCTTTGGACAGAGCTCCTACGAGCAGTACTTC. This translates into CASSFGQSSYEQYF.

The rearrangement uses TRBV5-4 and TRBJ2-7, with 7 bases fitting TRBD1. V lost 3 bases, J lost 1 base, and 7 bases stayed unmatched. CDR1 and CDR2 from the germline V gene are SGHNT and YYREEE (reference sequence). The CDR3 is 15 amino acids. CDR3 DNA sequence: TGTGCCAGCAGCTCGACGGGACAGAGATCCTACGAGCAGTACTTC. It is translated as CASSSTGQRSYEQYF.

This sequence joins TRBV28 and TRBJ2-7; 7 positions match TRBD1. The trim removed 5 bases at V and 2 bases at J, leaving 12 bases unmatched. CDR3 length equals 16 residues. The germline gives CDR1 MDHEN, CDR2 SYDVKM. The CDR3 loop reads CASSPYRGSIAYEQYF. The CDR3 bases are TGTGCCAGCAGTCCGTACAGGGGTTCTATCGCCTACGAGCAGTACTTC.

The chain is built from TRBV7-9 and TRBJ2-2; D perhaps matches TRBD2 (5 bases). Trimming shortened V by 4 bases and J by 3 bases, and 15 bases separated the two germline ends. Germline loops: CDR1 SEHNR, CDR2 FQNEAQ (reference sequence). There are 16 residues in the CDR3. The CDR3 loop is CASSSVNEGDTGELFF. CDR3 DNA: TGTGCCAGCAGCTCGGTTAACGAGGGAGACACCGGGGAGCTGTTTTTT.

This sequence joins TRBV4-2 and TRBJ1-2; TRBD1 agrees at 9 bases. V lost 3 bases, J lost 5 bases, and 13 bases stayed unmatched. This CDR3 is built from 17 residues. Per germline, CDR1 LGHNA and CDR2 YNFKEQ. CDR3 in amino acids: CASSQGTGGAPPYGYTF. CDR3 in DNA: TGTGCCAGCAGCCAGGGAACAGGGGGCGCCCCTCCTTATGGCTACACCTTC.

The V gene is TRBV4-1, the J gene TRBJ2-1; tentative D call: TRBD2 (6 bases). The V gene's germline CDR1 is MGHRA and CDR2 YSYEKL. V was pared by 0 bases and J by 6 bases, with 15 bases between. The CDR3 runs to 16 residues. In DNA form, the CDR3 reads TGCGCCAGCAGCCAAGAGCCAGGGACTGTTGGCAATGAGCAGTTCTTC. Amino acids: CASSQEPGTVGNEQFF.

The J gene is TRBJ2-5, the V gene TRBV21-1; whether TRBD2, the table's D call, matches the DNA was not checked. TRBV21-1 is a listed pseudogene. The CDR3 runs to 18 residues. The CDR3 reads CASSQIPLDFPFQETQYF. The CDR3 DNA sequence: TGTGCCAGCAGCCAAATTCCCCTGGACTTCCCCTTCCAAGAGACCCAGTACTTC.

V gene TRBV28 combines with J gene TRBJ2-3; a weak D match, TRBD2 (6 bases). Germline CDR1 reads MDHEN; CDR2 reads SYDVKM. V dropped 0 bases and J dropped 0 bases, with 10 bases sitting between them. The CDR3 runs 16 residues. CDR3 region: CASSLWAGTSTDTQYF. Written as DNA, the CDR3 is TGTGCCAGCAGTTTATGGGCGGGGACCAGCACAGATACGCAGTATTTT.

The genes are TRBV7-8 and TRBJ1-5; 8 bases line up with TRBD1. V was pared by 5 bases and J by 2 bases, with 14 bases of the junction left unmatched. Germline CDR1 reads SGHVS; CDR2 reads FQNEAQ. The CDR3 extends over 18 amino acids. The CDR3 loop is CASSDRDRSNAGNQPQHF. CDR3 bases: TGTGCCAGCAGCGACCGGGACAGGTCGAATGCAGGCAATCAGCCCCAGCATTTT.